The present entry profiles one TCR beta chain with its context. Its specificity is not known. Some clones are missing from TCRdb's copy, which holds only in-frame ones; the method was immunoSEQ multiplex PCR. The repertoire holds just over 20,000 clones, with roughly nine tenths as singletons. The sample originates from a study of graft-versus-host responses after intestinal transplantation. Study overall: After anti-thymocyte globulin induction, recipients took tacrolimus and steroids for three to four years.

The study's findings and limits: The study associated peak circulating GvH clone levels with early post-transplant HvG declines. GvH clonotypes were identified within recipient marrow, with a subset emerging first in ileum or blood. Within the allografts of patients who had graft-donor T cell macrochimerism, graft-versus-host to host-versus-graft clonal ratios were high.

The sample here was PBMCs, taken approximately 65 days after intestinal transplantation. This TCR came from a human patient who received an intestinal transplant, so some T cells may come from the graft donor.

The DNA for the CDR3 is TGTGCCATCAGTGCGTCCGGGGCCCAGAGAAATGAGCAGTTCTTC. It is translated as CAISASGAQRNEQFF. The chain links TRBV10-3 to TRBJ2-1; D tentatively fits TRBD1 or TRBD2 (5 bases each). Germline CDR1 ENHRY, CDR2 SYGVKD. This CDR3 contains 15 residues. Trimming cost V 4 bases and J 7 bases, with 17 bases left between them.